The rows below give T cell receptor beta chains drawn from one sample of a study of beta chain features in type 1 diabetes. Libraries were prepared by immunoSEQ multiplex PCR; TCRdb keeps only in-frame clonotypes and omits some of them. Of approximately 260,000 clones in the sample, 20% to 25% are singletons; the top ten hold around 0.013%. Sequencing input: naive CD4+ T cells from blood. The receptors derive from a woman in her 30s with type 1 diabetes. Each CDR3 is given with its conserved first and last residue. Each record gives: V gene, D gene, CDR3 protein. The D gene is left open where the match is weak.

>TRBV14|-
CASSRIGWNEQFF
>TRBV5-1|TRBD2
CARPPSAGELYNEQFF
>TRBV5-1|TRBD2
CASSLEASGRAGWDTQYF
>TRBV6-5|-
CASSYSAGGVRNEQFF
>TRBV5-1|TRBD2
CASSWGLAGVRYNEQFF
>TRBV5-6|-
CASSLWTAQAFF
>TRBV25-1|-
CASSETTEAFF
>TRBV30|TRBD2
CAWSGAGGWLFF
>TRBV4-2|-
CASSLETEAFF
>TRBV2|-
CASSRRRDEGEQFF
>TRBV9|-
CASSVAVGGRQETQYF
>TRBV6-5|TRBD2
CASSYGTSGETQYF
>TRBV28|-
CASSLRQPRGYTF
>TRBV7-9|-
CASSLGRVSGETQYF
>TRBV7-9|-
CASKGETHGYEQYF
>TRBV9|-
CASSDLHKGRLETQYF
>TRBV7-9|TRBD1
CASSTQGAWGANVLTF
>TRBV9|-
CASSADFADTQYF
>TRBV28|TRBD2
CASRVSGMGETQYF
>TRBV7-3|TRBD2
CASSSGLAVWDEQFF
>TRBV30|TRBD1
CAWSPKDRTKNTEAFF
>TRBV11-3|TRBD2
CASSLGLAGSHDEQFF
>TRBV2|TRBD2
CASRREGDTQYF
>TRBV5-1|-
CASSLGPNQETQYF
>TRBV23-1|-
CASTPSTGLVQPQHF
>TRBV9|TRBD1
CASSATGRQETQYF
>TRBV9|-
CASSVGGNNEQFF
>TRBV29-1|TRBD2
CSVVRLAQSDTQYF
>TRBV6-5|TRBD1
CASSYNRDRGTEAFF
>TRBV5-1|-
CASSLAYDSGANVLTF
>TRBV6-6|TRBD2
CASRIGPGLVYEQYF
>TRBV7-9|-
CASSLENQPQHF
>TRBV4-1|-
CASSQTVGGNQPQHF
>TRBV6-5|-
CASSKHGANQPQHF
>TRBV28|-
CASSPDSSGRETQYF
>TRBV27|TRBD1
CASSLFGQGYEQYF